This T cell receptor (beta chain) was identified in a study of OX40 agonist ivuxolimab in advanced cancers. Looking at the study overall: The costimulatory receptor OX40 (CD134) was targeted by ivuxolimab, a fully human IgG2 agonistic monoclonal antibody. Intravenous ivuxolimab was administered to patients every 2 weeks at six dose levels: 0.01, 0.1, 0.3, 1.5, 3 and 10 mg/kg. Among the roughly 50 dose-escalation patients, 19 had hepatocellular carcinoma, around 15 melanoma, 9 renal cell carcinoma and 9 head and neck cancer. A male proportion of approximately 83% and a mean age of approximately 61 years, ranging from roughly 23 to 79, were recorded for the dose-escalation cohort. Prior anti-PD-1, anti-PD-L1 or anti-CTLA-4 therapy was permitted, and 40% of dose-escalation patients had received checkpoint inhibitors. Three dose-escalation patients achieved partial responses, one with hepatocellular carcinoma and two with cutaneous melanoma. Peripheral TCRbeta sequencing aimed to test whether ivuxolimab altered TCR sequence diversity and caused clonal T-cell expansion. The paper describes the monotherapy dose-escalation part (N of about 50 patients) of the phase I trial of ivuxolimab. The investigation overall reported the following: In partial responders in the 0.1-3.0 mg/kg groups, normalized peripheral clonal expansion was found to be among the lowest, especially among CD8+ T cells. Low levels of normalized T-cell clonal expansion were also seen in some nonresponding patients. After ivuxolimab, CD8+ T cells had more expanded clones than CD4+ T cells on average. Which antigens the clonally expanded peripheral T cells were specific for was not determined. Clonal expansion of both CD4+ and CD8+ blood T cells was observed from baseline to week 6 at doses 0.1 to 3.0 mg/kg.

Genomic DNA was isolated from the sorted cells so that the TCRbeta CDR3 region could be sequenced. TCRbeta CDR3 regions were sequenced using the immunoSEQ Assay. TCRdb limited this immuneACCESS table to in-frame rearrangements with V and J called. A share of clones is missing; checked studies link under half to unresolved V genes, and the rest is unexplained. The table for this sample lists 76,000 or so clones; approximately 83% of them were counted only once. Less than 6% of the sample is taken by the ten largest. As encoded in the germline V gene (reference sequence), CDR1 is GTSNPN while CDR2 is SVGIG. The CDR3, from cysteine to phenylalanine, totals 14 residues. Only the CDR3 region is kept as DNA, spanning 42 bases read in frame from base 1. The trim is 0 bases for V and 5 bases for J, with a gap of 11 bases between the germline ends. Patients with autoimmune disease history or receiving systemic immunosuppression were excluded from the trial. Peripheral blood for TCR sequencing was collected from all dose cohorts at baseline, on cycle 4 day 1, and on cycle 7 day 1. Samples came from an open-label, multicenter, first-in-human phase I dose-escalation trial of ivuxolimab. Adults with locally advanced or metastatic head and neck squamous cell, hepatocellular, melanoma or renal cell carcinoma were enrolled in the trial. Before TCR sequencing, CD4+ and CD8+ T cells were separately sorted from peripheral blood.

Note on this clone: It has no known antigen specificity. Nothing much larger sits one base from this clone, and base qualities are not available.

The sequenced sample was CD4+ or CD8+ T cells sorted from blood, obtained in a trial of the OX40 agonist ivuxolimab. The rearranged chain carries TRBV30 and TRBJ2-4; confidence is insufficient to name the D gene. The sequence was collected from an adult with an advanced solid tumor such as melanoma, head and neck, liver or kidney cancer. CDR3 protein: CAWSVFGPENIQYF. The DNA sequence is TGTGCCTGGAGTGTCTTTGGGCCCGAAAACATTCAGTACTTC.